Included here is one TCR beta chain sequence, with context. The germline CDR1 and CDR2 sequences are MNHEY and SMNVEV (reference sequence). The ends were cut back, 2 bases at V and 8 bases at J, with 18 bases in the middle. The CDR3 runs 16 residues. The assay was immunoSEQ multiplex PCR, and TCRdb's table has in-frame clones only and misses some. The data show approximately 77,000 clones, 85% to 95% seen once. These data belong to a study of OX40 agonist ivuxolimab in advanced cancers. Study as a whole: Past anti-PD-1, anti-PD-L1 or anti-CTLA-4 therapy was accepted, and 35% to 45% had received some.

The rearrangement links TRBV27 to TRBJ2-2; perhaps TRBD1 as D (6 bases). This receptor was obtained from an adult with an advanced solid tumor such as melanoma, head and neck, liver or kidney cancer. This sample comprised CD4+ or CD8+ T cells sorted from blood, obtained in a trial of the OX40 agonist ivuxolimab. The CDR3 DNA is TGTGCCAGCAGTTTAGGTTCAGGGGATCCCCCTGGGGAGCTGTTTTTT. It yields the protein CASSLGSGDPPGELFF.